The clone carrying this T cell receptor (beta chain) was seen a handful of times. The antigen is unknown. This sample was included in a study of cytomegalovirus exposure and HLA in healthy donors. Study as a whole: A preliminary data release comprised 80 million to 95 million unique TCRs obtained from HLA-typed donors.

The PCR ran on 60 Vbeta and 13 Jbeta primers. Sequencing used immunoSEQ multiplex PCR; TCRdb keeps in-frame clones, though not all of them. This sample has around 300,000 clones, with roughly 70% found just once. Overall study findings and caveats: Available immune exposure information covered CMV serostatus only. 150 or so TCR beta chains were listed as cytomegalovirus-associated.

Trimming took 1 base from V and 10 from J, leaving 13 bases between them. The CDR3 consists of 13 residues. CDR1 is KGHSH and CDR2 is LQKENI in the germline V gene. The clonotype was recovered from a female donor in good health and CMV-seronegative. The chain has TRBV18 and TRBJ1-1; tentative D call: TRBD1 (6 bases). The sequenced sample consisted of PBMCs. CDR3: CASSPQGDGGAFF. CDR3 sequence (DNA): TGTGCCAGCTCACCACAGGGGGATGGTGGAGCTTTCTTT.